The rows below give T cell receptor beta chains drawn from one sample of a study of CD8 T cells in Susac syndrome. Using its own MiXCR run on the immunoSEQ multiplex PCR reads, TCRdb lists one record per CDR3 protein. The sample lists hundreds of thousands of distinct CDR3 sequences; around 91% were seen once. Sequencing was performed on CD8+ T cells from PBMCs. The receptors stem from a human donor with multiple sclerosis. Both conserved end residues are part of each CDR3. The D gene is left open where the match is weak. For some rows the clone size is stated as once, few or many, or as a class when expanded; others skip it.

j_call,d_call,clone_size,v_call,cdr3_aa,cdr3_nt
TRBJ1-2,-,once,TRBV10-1,CASRRSYGYTF,TGCGCCAGCAGGAGAAGCTATGGCTACACCTTC
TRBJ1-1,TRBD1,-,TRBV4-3,CASSQGTQDRDTEAFF,TGCGCCAGCAGCCAAGGGACCCAGGACAGGGACACTGAAGCTTTCTTT
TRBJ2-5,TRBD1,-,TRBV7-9,CASSSGTGSKETQYF,TGTGCCAGCAGCTCCGGGACAGGGAGTAAAGAGACCCAGTACTTC
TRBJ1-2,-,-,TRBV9,CASSSGEVAPNYGYTF,TGTGCCAGCAGCTCGGGGGAGGTGGCGCCTAACTATGGCTACACCTTC
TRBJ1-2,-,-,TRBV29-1,CSVEDLFGYTF,TGCAGCGTTGAAGATCTCTTCGGCTACACCTTC
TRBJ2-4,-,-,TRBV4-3,CASSQDYGKNIQYF,TGCGCCAGCAGCCAAGATTACGGGAAAAACATTCAGTACTTC
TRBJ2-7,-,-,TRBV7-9,CASSLSGPNYEQYF,TGTGCCAGCAGCCTTTCCGGGCCAAACTACGAGCAGTACTTC
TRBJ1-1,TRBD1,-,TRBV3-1,CASSQTGGGTEAFF,TGTGCCAGCAGCCAAACAGGGGGCGGCACTGAAGCTTTCTTT
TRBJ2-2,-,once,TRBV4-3,CASSATGLAGELFF,TGCGCCAGCAGCGCAACAGGGTTAGCCGGGGAGCTGTTTTTT
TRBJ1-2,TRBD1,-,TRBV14,CASSQGPSAGGIDGYTF,TGTGCCAGCAGCCAAGGTCCCTCCGCAGGGGGCATAGATGGCTACACCTTC
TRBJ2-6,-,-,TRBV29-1,CSAHLPDGANVLTF,TGCAGCGCCCACCTTCCAGATGGGGCCAACGTCCTGACTTTC
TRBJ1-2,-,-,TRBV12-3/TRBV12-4,CASSLRGINYGYTF,TGTGCCAGCAGTTTACGAGGCATTAACTATGGCTACACCTTC